One and the same sample provided the 18 T cell receptor beta chains below, sequenced in a study of CD8+CD57+ T cells in acquired aplastic anemia. Genomic DNA provided the template from which TCR beta VDJ and CDR3 profiles were obtained. TCRdb redid the calling of the reads with MiXCR, one entry per CDR3 protein. Among around 430,000 distinct CDR3 sequences listed, about a third were seen once. Patients selected for sequencing had displayed CD8+CD57+ cell expansion by flow cytometry. Specimen: sorted CD4+, CD8+, or CD8+CD57+ T cells (not recorded which) from PBMCs. The origin of the receptors is a human donor with aplastic anemia.

This clonotype was seen at least ten times. The chain couples TRBV19 to TRBJ2-5; D is perhaps TRBD1 (5 bases). This CDR3 comprises 15 residues. Germline assignment: CDR1 LNHDA and CDR2 SQIVND (reference sequence). The V end lost 4 bases, the J end lost 1 base, and 13 bases lay between the germline ends. CDR3 sequence (DNA): TGTGCCAGTAGTACGCCGACAGAACGCCAAGAGACCCAGTACTTC. Translation gives CASSTPTERQETQYF.

This clonotype was counted ten times or more. V is TRBV9 and J is TRBJ1-2; TRBD1 matches at 7 bases. V trimming: 3 bases; J trimming: 10 bases; junction bases outside the gene matches: 12. CDR1 SGDLS and CDR2 YYNGEE come from the germline V gene. The CDR3 covers 14 residues. CDR3 in amino acids: CASSGFTGASIYTF. CDR3 bases: TGTGCCAGCAGCGGCTTCACAGGGGCGAGTATCTACACCTTC.

This clonotype has a count of ten or more. J is TRBJ2-3 and V is TRBV19, with TRBD2 identical over 8 bases. Trimming cost V 5 bases and J 4 bases; bases outside gene matches: 11. The CDR3 is 16 residues long. Germline V CDR1 and CDR2: LNHDA, SQIVND (reference sequence). CDR3 amino acids: CASSAGLVPEADTQYF. The CDR3 DNA reads TGTGCCAGTAGTGCGGGACTAGTCCCAGAGGCAGATACGCAGTATTTT.

The rearrangement joins TRBV20-1 to TRBJ1-2, with 10 bases fitting TRBD1. After removal of 2 bases from V and 8 bases from J, the junction contained 11 bases not matched to a gene. Germline-derived CDR1 and CDR2 are DFQATT and SNEGSKA (reference sequence). The CDR3 is 15 amino acids. The CDR3 sequence: CSARLGTGAIGGYTF. Here the CDR3 DNA reads TGCAGTGCTAGACTAGGGACAGGGGCTATAGGCGGCTACACCTTC.

The V call is TRBV20-1, the J call TRBJ2-7; D is possibly TRBD2 (5 bases). Trimming removed 0 bases from V and 0 bases from J, with 9 bases in between. Germline assignment: CDR1 DFQATT and CDR2 SNEGSKA (reference sequence). This CDR3 is 14 amino acids long. DNA of the CDR3: TGCAGTGCTAGAGAGGAAGCGGCCTCCTACGAGCAGTACTTC. Translated, it gives CSAREEAASYEQYF.

This clonotype appeared a few times. V usage is TRBV6-6 and J usage is TRBJ1-5, with D uncertain. V lost 10 bases, J lost 3 bases, and 16 bases lay in between. The CDR3 has 14 amino acids. From germline, CDR1 is MNHNY and CDR2 SVGAGI (reference sequence). CDR3 DNA sequence: TGTGCCACCACAGCCCGCGGCCCCAATCAGCCCCAGCATTTT. It encodes CATTARGPNQPQHF.

A few counts support this clonotype. J is TRBJ2-7 and V is TRBV14, with TRBD2 matching over 9 bases. Germline loops: CDR1 SGHDN, CDR2 FVKESK. J lost 6 bases, V lost 2 bases, and 5 bases had no gene match. This CDR3 contains 14 residues. The CDR3 DNA is TGTGCCAGCAGCCAACTTCTAGCGGGATCCGAGCAGTACTTC. Translation gives CASSQLLAGSEQYF.

This chain uses TRBV29-1 with TRBJ2-7; TRBD1 matches at 9 bases. CDR1 SQVTM and CDR2 ANQGSEA come from the germline V gene. Germline trimming cut 8 bases from V and 3 bases from J; bases unmatched to any gene: 2. The CDR3 is 11 amino acids. Here the CDR3 reads CSLTGGYEQYF. Written as DNA, the CDR3 is TGCAGCCTGACAGGGGGCTACGAGCAGTACTTC.

The rearrangement joins TRBV11-2 to TRBJ1-5, with TRBD1 matching over 8 bases. With V trimmed by 2 bases and J by 7 bases, 7 bases remained unmatched. Germline V lookup: CDR1 SGHAT, CDR2 FQNNGV. There are 15 residues in the CDR3. CDR3: CASSLSPDRGQPQHF. The CDR3 DNA reads TGTGCCAGCAGCTTATCCCCAGACAGGGGACAGCCCCAGCATTTT.

This clonotype was recorded at least ten times. The chain uses TRBV20-1 and TRBJ2-7; 14 bases are shared with TRBD2. The CDR3 is made up of 12 amino acids. CDR1 and CDR2 from the germline V gene are DFQATT and SNEGSKA (reference sequence). V shed 6 bases, J shed 7 bases, and the junction held 2 bases outside the gene matches. CDR3 in DNA: TGCAGTGCGCGGACTAGCGGGGGGGAGCAGTACTTC. Protein: CSARTSGGEQYF.

This clonotype was observed a few times. J is TRBJ2-1 and V is TRBV14, with 7 positions matching TRBD2. V shed 4 bases and J 4 bases; nucleotides not matched to a gene: 7. The V gene's germline CDR1 is SGHDN and CDR2 FVKESK. CDR3 length: 15 amino acids. Here the CDR3 reads CASSPWEGWYNEQFF. CDR3 nucleotides: TGTGCCAGCAGCCCCTGGGAGGGTTGGTACAATGAGCAGTTCTTC.

This clonotype was detected many times. The chain couples TRBV25-1 to TRBJ2-1; a weak D match, TRBD2 (5 bases). The germline gives CDR1 MGHDK, CDR2 SYGVNS. The CDR3 covers 14 residues. Trimming took 6 bases from V and 7 from J, leaving 16 bases between them. CDR3 amino acids: CASRGETPGNEQFF. CDR3 in DNA: TGTGCCAGCAGAGGCGAAACCCCGGGGAATGAGCAGTTCTTC. The full variable domain, completed using reference TRBV25-1 and TRBJ2-1, is EADIYQTPRYLVIGTGKKITLECSQTMGHDKMYWYQQDPGMELHLIHYSYGVNSTEKGDLSSESTVSRIRTEHFPLTLESARPSHTSQYLCASRGETPGNEQFFGPGTRLTVL.

This sequence joins TRBV20-1 and TRBJ2-3; TRBD2 matches 12 bases. The germline CDR1 and CDR2 sequences are DFQATT and SNEGSKA (reference sequence). Germline trimming cut 4 bases from V and 4 bases from J; bases unmatched to any gene: 6. The CDR3 loop spans 15 amino acids. This CDR3 is CSATTPSGGADTQYF. Here the CDR3 DNA reads TGCAGTGCTACCACGCCTAGCGGGGGGGCAGATACGCAGTATTTT.

This clonotype was picked up many times. For the CDR3, the DNA is TGCAGTGCCCCCCGCGGGAGGGTTGGCGAGCAGTACTTC. Amino acid sequence: CSAPRGRVGEQYF. The rearrangement uses TRBV20-1 and TRBJ2-7, with 9 bases lining up with TRBD2. The V segment lost 6 bases and the J segment 6 bases; nucleotides outside the gene matches: 9. Germline values: CDR1 DFQATT, CDR2 SNEGSKA (reference sequence). The CDR3 runs to 13 residues.

This clonotype was seen many times. The chain has TRBV10-3 and TRBJ2-5; 12 positions match TRBD2. Trimming took 0 bases from V and 9 from J; bases not matched to a gene: 5. Germline V gives CDR1 ENHRY, CDR2 SYGVKD. The CDR3 runs 15 residues. The CDR3 here is CAISESKASGGAQYF. Here the CDR3 DNA reads TGTGCCATCAGTGAGTCGAAGGCTAGCGGGGGGGCCCAGTACTTC.

At least ten counts were recorded for this clonotype. The CDR3 sequence: CASSSGVGYGYTF. CDR3 in DNA: TGTGCCAGCAGTTCGGGAGTAGGCTATGGCTACACCTTC. V is TRBV7-3 and J is TRBJ1-2; D uncertain. Germline V gene lookup returns CDR1 SGHTA and CDR2 FQGTGA. The CDR3 contains 13 residues. The V end lost 6 bases, the J end lost 4 bases, and 12 bases lay between the germline ends.

The chain uses TRBV19 and TRBJ2-1; 11 bases are a match to TRBD1. Germline V gene data show CDR1 as LNHDA and CDR2 as SQIVND (reference sequence). The CDR3 is made up of 15 amino acids. Germline trimming cut 5 bases from V and 8 bases from J; bases unmatched to any gene: 8. This CDR3 is CASSLIGTGGDEQFF. CDR3 bases: TGTGCCAGTAGTTTAATCGGGACAGGGGGTGATGAGCAGTTCTTC.

This clonotype was counted many times. V usage is TRBV5-6 and J usage is TRBJ2-3; TRBD1 aligns across 8 bases. Germline V lookup: CDR1 SGHDT, CDR2 YYEEEE. Germline trimming cut 0 bases from V and 2 bases from J; bases unmatched to any gene: 8. The length of the CDR3 is 17 residues. As DNA, the CDR3 is TGTGCCAGCAGCTTGGTCCAGGGGGCGAAGGACACAGATACGCAGTATTTT. It is translated as CASSLVQGAKDTDTQYF.